The subject of this entry is one TCR beta chain. Its antigen is still unknown. This sample stems from a study of cytomegalovirus exposure and HLA in healthy donors. From the 120-subject validation cohort, which was separate from the roughly 690-subject first cohort, the donors were drawn. Germline values: CDR1 MNHEY, CDR2 SVGAGI. V dropped 7 bases and J dropped 2; count of bases not matched to a gene: 9. This CDR3 spans 15 amino acids. Study findings and constraints: The tendency of first-cohort TCR clusters to co-occur in the approximately 110 validation repertoires was the finding of a later analysis. Cytomegalovirus status was reportedly diagnosed by the classifier with high sensitivity and specificity. Some TCR beta chains (over 150 of them) were listed as cytomegalovirus-associated.

The protocol was immunoSEQ multiplex PCR, while the TCRdb copy is restricted to in-frame clones and leaves out a portion. The sample has 200,000 to 300,000 clones, around 85% seen once. The chain has TRBV6-5 and TRBJ2-3, with TRBD2 matching over 7 bases. The origin of this receptor is a woman between 25 and 40 years old in good health and CMV-seropositive. Sequenced input: PBMCs. DNA for the CDR3: TGTGCCAGCACTGGAGGGGAGGGACCCACAGATACGCAGTATTTT. As protein: CASTGGEGPTDTQYF.